This T cell receptor beta chain was sequenced during a study of CD4 T cells in relation to SARS-CoV-2 and coronaviruses. V was cut by 1 base and J by 3 bases, with 9 bases left in between. The CDR3 sequence is 13 residues long. Looked up from germline, CDR1 is GTSNPN and CDR2 is SVGIG (reference sequence). Measured with immunoSEQ multiplex PCR; TCRdb has only the in-frame clones, and not every one. Of tens of thousands of clones in the sample, about 91% were seen once. The material sequenced was naive CD4+ T cells from PBMCs. Subset: naive CD4+ T cells isolated by negative enrichment. The TCR originated in an adult with COVID-19. The J gene is TRBJ1-1, the V gene TRBV30, with D hard to call. CDR3 sequence reads: CAWSGRSDTEAFF. The CDR3 DNA reads TGTGCCTGGAGTGGTAGGTCCGACACTGAAGCTTTCTTT.